The clone carrying this TCR beta chain turned up a few times. Profiled with immunoSEQ multiplex PCR; TCRdb holds only in-frame clones, not every one. The sample contains 150,000 to 200,000 clones, about 83% of which appear only once. The sample is drawn from a study of blood T cell repertoires in COVID-19. About the study: PBMCs, B-cell-depleted T cells, or T cells were the source of the cDNA or gDNA that made up the material.

Trimming took off 5 bases at V and 1 base at J, with 14 bases between the two ends. Germline V gene data show CDR1 as MDHEN and CDR2 as SYDVKM. The length of the CDR3 is 15 residues. The TCR was taken from a human donor in a cohort sampled during active COVID-19. Material for sequencing was peripheral blood. The gene calls are TRBV28 and TRBJ1-1, with TRBD1 as a possible D gene (5 bases). CDR3 protein: CASSPPGVSNTEAFF. DNA for the CDR3: TGTGCCAGCAGTCCCCCGGGGGTATCGAACACTGAAGCTTTCTTT.